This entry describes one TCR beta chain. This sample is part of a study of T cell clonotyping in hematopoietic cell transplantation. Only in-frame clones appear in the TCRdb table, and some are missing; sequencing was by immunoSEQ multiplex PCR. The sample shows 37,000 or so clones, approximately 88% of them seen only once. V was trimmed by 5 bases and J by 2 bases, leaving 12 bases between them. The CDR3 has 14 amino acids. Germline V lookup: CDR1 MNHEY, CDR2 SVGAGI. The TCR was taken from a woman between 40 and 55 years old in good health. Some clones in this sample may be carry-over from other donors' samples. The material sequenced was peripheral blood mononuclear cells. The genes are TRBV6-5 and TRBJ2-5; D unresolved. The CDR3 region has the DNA TGTGCCAGCAGTCCACAGCTTTCGCAAGAGACCCAGTACTTC. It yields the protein CASSPQLSQETQYF.